The 19 T cell receptor beta chains given below trace back to one sample, sequenced in a study of control samples from healthy donors and cancer patients. TCRdb's copy holds only in-frame clones and misses some; the assay was immunoSEQ multiplex PCR. The data contain around 70,000 clones, over 75% of them seen just once; the ten biggest clones take up about 2.2%. The sample comprised PBMCs. These receptors were obtained from a woman aged 50 to 60 with head and neck cancer.

This chain uses TRBV7-3 with TRBJ2-3; D is unresolved. There are 14 residues in the CDR3. Deletions cut 0 bases from V and 0 bases from J, with 4 bases between. Germline V gene sequence: CDR1 SGHTA, CDR2 FQGTGA. CDR3 nucleotide sequence: TGTGCCAGCAGCTTAACGGGGAGCACAGATACGCAGTATTTT. This gives the protein CASSLTGSTDTQYF. Complete variable domain (other parts from reference TRBV7-3 and TRBJ2-3): GAGVSQTPSNKVTEKGKYVELRCDPISGHTALYWYRQSLGQGPEFLIYFQGTGAADDSGLPNDRFFAVRPEGSVSTLKIQRTERGDSAVYLCASSLTGSTDTQYFGPGTRLTVL.

CDR3 residues: CASSLEPRGLARDNEQFF. In DNA form, the CDR3 reads TGCGCCAGCAGCTTGGAACCCCGAGGACTAGCGAGAGACAATGAGCAGTTCTTC. The chain carries TRBV5-1 and TRBJ2-1, with TRBD2 identical over 9 bases. The CDR3 runs to 18 residues. Germline CDR1 SGHRS, CDR2 YFSETQ. The V and J ends lost 0 bases and 5 bases, in that order; junction bases with no gene match: 12.

The chain combines TRBV5-1 with TRBJ2-6; 9 bases agree with TRBD1. This CDR3 spans 17 amino acids. Trimming took 5 bases from V and 2 from J; bases not matched to a gene: 8. CDR1 is SGHRS, CDR2 YFSETQ, per germline. The CDR3 sequence is CASRLTGGTAGANVLTF. As DNA, the CDR3 is TGCGCCAGCAGGTTAACAGGGGGCACGGCTGGGGCCAACGTCCTGACTTTC. Full variable domain (outside the CDR3, taken from reference TRBV5-1 and TRBJ2-6): KAGVTQTPRYLIKTRGQQVTLSCSPISGHRSVSWYQQTPGQGLQFLFEYFSETQRNKGNFPGRFSGRQFSNSRSEMNVSTLELGDSALYLCASRLTGGTAGANVLTFGAGSRLTVL.

Of note for this clone: The junction differs from germline at one of its ends, possibly a read error. The J gene is TRBJ2-1, the V gene TRBV5-6; the D gene is possibly TRBD1 (5 bases). The CDR3 extends over 12 amino acids. Per the germline V gene, CDR1 is SGHDT and CDR2 is YYEEEE. This CDR3 reads CASSLGSVGAIF. DNA for the CDR3: TGTGCCAGCAGCTTGGGGAGCGTAGGGGCGATCTTC.

V gene TRBV5-1 combines with J gene TRBJ2-5; D gene unclear. Trimming removed 4 bases at V and 5 bases at J, with 15 bases between. The CDR3 runs to 14 residues. The germline V gene has CDR1 SGHRS and CDR2 YFSETQ. Here the CDR3 reads CASSQLTPSETQYF. CDR3 coding DNA: TGCGCCAGCAGCCAGTTGACTCCCTCGGAGACCCAGTACTTC.

This chain links TRBV19 with TRBJ1-5, with unresolved D. Germline V gene sequence: CDR1 LNHDA, CDR2 SQIVND (reference sequence). The ends were cut back, 7 bases at V and 5 bases at J, with 18 bases in the middle. The CDR3 sequence is 15 residues long. Here the CDR3 reads CASKVRGEGYQPQHF. Written as DNA, the CDR3 is TGTGCCAGTAAGGTTCGCGGGGAAGGGTATCAGCCCCAGCATTTT.

In its sample, this clone was seen a few times. The J gene is TRBJ2-7, the V gene TRBV9, with D possibly being TRBD2 (5 bases). CDR1 and CDR2 (germline): SGDLS, YYNGEE. The V and J ends lost 4 bases and 6 bases respectively, with 17 bases between them. The CDR3 loop spans 14 amino acids. The CDR3 DNA reads TGTGCCAGCAGCAAAGGCCCCAACCGGGGCGAGCAGTACTTC. Translating gives CASSKGPNRGEQYF.

The chain joins TRBV6-1 to TRBJ2-3; D uncertain. Trimming cost V 2 bases and J 1 base, with 10 bases left between them. The germline CDR1 and CDR2 sequences are MNHNS and SASEGT. There are 15 residues in the CDR3. The CDR3 is CASSERRPGTDTQYF. In nucleotides, the CDR3 is TGTGCCAGCAGTGAACGAAGGCCGGGCACAGATACGCAGTATTTT.

This clone has only one observation. This rearrangement joins TRBV19 to TRBJ1-2; D remains unclear. Germline CDR1 LNHDA, CDR2 SQIVND (reference sequence). Trimming pared 9 bases from V and 4 bases from J, leaving 15 bases between. The CDR3 is made up of 13 amino acids. In DNA form, the CDR3 reads TGTGCCAGCCCCCTCGACCCAGCCTATGGCTACACCTTC. Translation gives CASPLDPAYGYTF.

The chain is built from TRBV7-2 and TRBJ2-5; 12 nucleotides agree with TRBD2. The germline V gene has CDR1 SGHTA and CDR2 FQGNSA. This CDR3 spans 15 amino acids. Trimming cost V 4 bases and J 4 bases; bases outside gene matches: 4. In DNA, the CDR3 is TGTGCCAGCAGCTACCTAGCGGGGGGGACAGAGACCCAGTACTTC. Residues: CASSYLAGGTETQYF.

This clone came up once. The chain couples TRBV2 to TRBJ1-2; a possible D gene is TRBD1 (5 bases). V lost 7 bases and J lost 2, with 17 bases in between. The V gene's germline CDR1 is SNHLY and CDR2 FYNNEI. The CDR3 runs to 15 residues. CDR3 nucleotides: TGTGCCAGCACCCCGACCCGGGCAGGGAACTATGGCTACACCTTC. It encodes CASTPTRAGNYGYTF.

V and J are TRBV4-1 and TRBJ1-3, with D possibly being TRBD1 (6 bases). The CDR3 totals 15 residues. V shed 1 base and J shed 5 bases, with 12 bases lying between them. Looked up from germline, CDR1 is MGHRA and CDR2 is YSYEKL. In DNA form, the CDR3 reads TGCGCCAGCAGCCAAGGCCAGGACAGACGAAACACCATATATTTT. Its translation: CASSQGQDRRNTIYF.

This clone has more than one count but fewer than ten. This chain connects TRBV7-2 to TRBJ2-3, with TRBD1 matching 9 bases. V lost 2 bases and J lost 5; bases outside the gene matches: 2. This CDR3 has 14 amino acids. The germline V gene has CDR1 SGHTA and CDR2 FQGNSA. This CDR3 reads CASSLLGQGDTQYF. CDR3 in DNA: TGTGCCAGCAGCTTATTGGGACAGGGAGATACGCAGTATTTT.

The DNA of the CDR3 is TGTGCTAGTGGTACTGGACAGGGGGTAGAGACCCAGTACTTC. Protein: CASGTGQGVETQYF. The rearrangement joins TRBV12-5 to TRBJ2-5; TRBD1 aligns across 10 bases. With 5 bases clipped from V and 4 bases from J, the junction kept 4 bases outside the gene matches. CDR1 is LGHNT and CDR2 is FRNRAP in the germline V gene. The CDR3 is 14 amino acids.

The genes are TRBV3-1 (or the pseudogene TRBV3-2) and TRBJ1-5; D not resolved. Germline CDR1 and CDR2: LGHDT and YNNKEL (reference sequence). Trimming stripped 1 base from V and 0 bases from J, with 10 bases between. CDR3 length equals 16 residues. This CDR3 reads CASSQGGGISNQPQHF. The CDR3 nucleotides are TGTGCCAGCAGCCAAGGAGGAGGGATTAGCAATCAGCCCCAGCATTTT.

This clone was seen a single time. The genes are TRBV2 and TRBJ2-1; 13 bases are a match to TRBD2. Trimming removed 7 bases from V and 9 bases from J; junction bases left unmatched: 9. Germline CDR1 is SNHLY and CDR2 is FYNNEI. This CDR3 contains 15 residues. The CDR3 DNA reads as TGTGCCAGCACCCAACTAGCGGGGGGGCAAGTTGAGCAGTTCTTC. Residues: CASTQLAGGQVEQFF.

The CDR3 DNA reads TGTGCCAGCAGTAGGGGGCCCCTCTCCTACAATGAGCAGTTCTTC. As protein: CASSRGPLSYNEQFF. The chain links TRBV6-5 to TRBJ2-1, with TRBD1 identical over 7 bases. The CDR3 has 15 residues. CDR1 MNHEY and CDR2 SVGAGI come from the germline V gene. J gave up 0 bases and V 5 bases, and 4 bases lay outside the gene matches.

In its sample, this clone was seen a few times. The chain recombines TRBV5-4 with TRBJ1-1; D might be TRBD1 (5 bases). Germline V gives CDR1 SGHNT, CDR2 YYREEE (reference sequence). The V end was cut by 7 bases, the J end by 1 base, with 17 bases between. The length of the CDR3 is 15 residues. CDR3 DNA: TGTGCCAGCTCCCCCGGGGCGGGGAGGAACACTGAAGCTTTCTTT. This codes for CASSPGAGRNTEAFF.

V is TRBV7-8 and J is TRBJ2-1; tentatively, D is TRBD2 (7 bases). The V gene lost 5 bases and the J gene lost 3 bases, with 11 bases spanning the gap. The CDR3 covers 14 residues. Germline V gives CDR1 SGHVS, CDR2 FQNEAQ. Here the CDR3 reads CASSLGGDYNEQFF. The CDR3 DNA reads as TGTGCCAGCAGCCTAGGGGGGGACTACAATGAGCAGTTCTTC.